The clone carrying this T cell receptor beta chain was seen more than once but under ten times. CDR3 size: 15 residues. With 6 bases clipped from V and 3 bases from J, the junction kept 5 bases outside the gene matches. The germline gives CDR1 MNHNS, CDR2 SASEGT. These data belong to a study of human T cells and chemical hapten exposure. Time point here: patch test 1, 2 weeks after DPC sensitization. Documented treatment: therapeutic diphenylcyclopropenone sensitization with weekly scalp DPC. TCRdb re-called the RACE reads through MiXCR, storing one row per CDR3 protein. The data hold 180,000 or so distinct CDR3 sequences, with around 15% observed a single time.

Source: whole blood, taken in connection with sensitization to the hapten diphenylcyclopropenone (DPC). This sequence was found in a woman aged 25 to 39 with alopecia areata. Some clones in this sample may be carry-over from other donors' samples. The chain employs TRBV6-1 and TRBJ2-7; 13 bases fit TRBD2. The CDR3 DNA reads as TGTGCCAGCAGAAAAACTAGCGGGGGGGACTACGAGCAGTACTTC. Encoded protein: CASRKTSGGDYEQYF.